This T cell receptor (beta chain) appears in the sequencing data of a study of Graves' ophthalmopathy and Graves' hyperthyroidism. This CDR3 contains 12 residues. CDR1 is SGDLS, CDR2 YYNGEE, per germline. V was trimmed by 1 base and J by 10 bases, leaving 10 bases between them. Amplification of TCR beta CDR3 regions used RNA transcripts. The first-round RT-PCR employed HTBI primers together with the Qiagen OneStep RT-PCR kit. A multiplex PCR was then performed as the second round. TCRdb redid the calling of the multiplex PCR reads with MiXCR, one entry per CDR3 protein. The sample lists over a million distinct CDR3 sequences, 36% occurring once.

The source material was peripheral blood or thyroid tissue (not recorded which). The sequence was collected from an adult man with Graves' hyperthyroidism. This chain joins TRBV9 and TRBJ2-3; the D gene is possibly TRBD1 (5 bases). Here the CDR3 reads CASSVQGTSQYF. The CDR3 DNA reads TGTGCCAGCAGCGTACAGGGCACTTCGCAGTATTTT. The variable domain in full, with the rest retrieved from reference TRBV9 and TRBJ2-3, is DSGVTQTPKHLITATGQRVTLRCSPRSGDLSVYWYQQSLDQGLQFLIQYYNGEERAKGNILERFSAQQFPDLHSELNLSSLELGDSALYFCASSVQGTSQYFGPGTRLTVL.